The source of this T cell receptor (beta chain) is a study of T cell clonality in common variable immunodeficiency. The repertoire was sequenced with immunoSEQ multiplex PCR; TCRdb's copy has only in-frame clones and lacks some. The specimen gives under 8,500 clones without singletons; the ten biggest hold around 5%. CDR1 is MNHEY, CDR2 SVGEGT, per germline. This CDR3 is 13 amino acids long. Unmatched junction bases numbered 5, after V lost 8 bases and J lost 2 bases. General study results and limits: Common variable immunodeficiency TCR beta sequences reportedly had fewer deletions and N-nucleotide insertions.

CVID subjects had received replacement immunoglobulin for at least one year. Details on this clone: The target antigen is unknown. From the germline J gene comes the end of the CDR3, since the read stops 3 residues before it.

Sample: peripheral blood mononuclear cells. The J gene is TRBJ1-1, the V gene TRBV6-2 or TRBV6-3; 7 bases align to TRBD1. The origin of this receptor is a human donor with common variable immunodeficiency. CDR3 protein: CASLGQANTEAFF. CDR3 DNA (partial): TGTGCCAGCCTAGGACAGGCCAACACTGAA.